Following are 21 T cell receptor beta chains from one sample sequenced in a study of tumor-infiltrating lymphocytes in primary liver carcinoma. TCR beta cDNA was prepared out of 500 ng total RNA by means of a constant-region primer. Three rounds of nested multiplex PCR with slightly modified ARM-PCR produced TCR beta libraries. Investigators reported that the first two PCR rounds, at about 9 cycles each, used TRBV1-TRBV30 forward primers with a C-beta reverse primer. TCRdb called the multiplex PCR reads again in MiXCR, with one record for every CDR3 protein. In the table there are some 190,000 distinct CDR3 sequences, 60% of which are singletons. Unsorted whole blood supplied the RNA, and germline DNA was extracted too. The sequencing sample was made of peripheral blood. All receptors come from a middle-aged man with primary liver carcinoma and hepatitis B virus infection.

The sample holds a few counts of this clonotype. The junction does not match germline at one end; this may be a read error. This chain links TRBV6-2 or TRBV6-3 with TRBJ2-7, with TRBD1 matching over 9 bases. Looked up from germline, CDR1 is MNHEY and CDR2 is SVGEGT. This CDR3 spans 13 amino acids. CDR3 residues: CTSQGQGPYEQYF. The CDR3, as DNA: TGTACCAGCCAAGGACAGGGGCCCTACGAGCAGTACTTC.

This chain joins TRBV28 and TRBJ2-1; D could derive from TRBD1 or TRBD2 (7 bases each). The CDR3 extends over 15 amino acids. The germline V and J ends were trimmed by 8 bases and 0 bases, with 14 bases remaining between them. Germline lookup yields CDR1 MDHEN and CDR2 SYDVKM. CDR3 nucleotides: TGTGCCAGCTCCCAGGGGGGGATCTCCTACAATGAGCAGTTCTTC. This sequence encodes CASSQGGISYNEQFF.

On this clonotype: In this CDR3 the conserved last residue, phenylalanine or tryptophan, is missing, so a read error is likely. The CDR3 DNA reads TGTGCCAGTAGTTACTCCCGGGAGAGCTCCTACGAGCAGTACCTC. Protein: CASSYSRESSYEQYL. The rearrangement joins TRBV6-6 to TRBJ2-7; perhaps TRBD2 as D (6 bases). CDR1 MNHNY and CDR2 SVGAGI come from the germline V gene (reference sequence). The CDR3 contains 15 residues.

As to this clonotype: The junction and the germline gene differ at one end; a read error may be behind it. This chain connects TRBV5-6 to TRBJ2-7; 7 nucleotides align to TRBD1. This CDR3 region has 14 residues. Germline CDR1 reads SGHDT; CDR2 reads YYEEEE. The CDR3 loop reads CASSFGTEIYEWGF. Here the CDR3 DNA reads TGTGCCAGCAGCTTCGGGACAGAGATTTACGAATGGGGCTTC. The full variable domain, rest sourced from reference TRBV5-6 and TRBJ2-7, is DAGVTQSPTHLIKTRGQQVTLRCSPKSGHDTVSWYQQALGQGPQFIFQYYEEEERQRGNFPDRFSGHQFPNYSSELNVNALLLGDSALYLCASSFGTEIYEWGFGPGTRLTVT.

This clonotype occurred once. V gene TRBV5-1 combines with J gene TRBJ1-2, with D perhaps TRBD1 (5 bases). Per the germline V gene, CDR1 is SGHRS and CDR2 is YFSETQ. V was pared by 4 bases and J by 8 bases, with 15 bases between. This CDR3 has 13 residues. In DNA form, the CDR3 reads TGCGCCAGCAGCGACGACAGTGTGAAAGGCTACACCTTC. Its protein is CASSDDSVKGYTF.

The genes are TRBV5-1 and TRBJ2-7, with 9 bases lining up with TRBD1. V shed 3 bases, J shed 1 base, and the junction held 5 bases outside the gene matches. The V gene's germline CDR1 is SGHRS and CDR2 YFSETQ. CDR3 length: 15 residues. CDR3 protein: CASSSAGTGSYEQYF. In nucleotides, the CDR3 is TGCGCCAGCAGCTCGGCCGGGACAGGGTCCTACGAGCAGTACTTC. Variable domain in full (rest from reference TRBV5-1 and TRBJ2-7): KAGVTQTPRYLIKTRGQQVTLSCSPISGHRSVSWYQQTPGQGLQFLFEYFSETQRNKGNFPGRFSGRQFSNSRSEMNVSTLELGDSALYLCASSSAGTGSYEQYFGPGTRLTVT.

The chain is built from TRBV6-5 and TRBJ1-5; possibly TRBD1 for D (6 bases). V gave up 11 bases and J gave up 8 bases, with 19 bases separating them. The CDR3 is 13 residues long. CDR1 is MNHEY, CDR2 SVGAGI, per germline. CDR3 in amino acids: CAGKETGDKPQHF. The CDR3 DNA sequence: TGTGCCGGCAAGGAGACAGGAGATAAGCCCCAGCATTTT.

There are a few counts of this clonotype. This chain connects TRBV12-3 or TRBV12-4 to TRBJ1-5, with TRBD1 as a possible D gene (5 bases). Trimming stripped 6 bases from V and 9 bases from J, with 12 bases between. This CDR3 is built from 12 residues. Written as DNA, the CDR3 is TGTGCCAGCAGGGCGGGACTGAGGCCCCAGCATTTT. This codes for CASRAGLRPQHF.

A note on this clonotype: This CDR3 fails to terminate in the conserved phenylalanine or tryptophan, so it likely reflects a read error. The chain recombines TRBV11-2 with TRBJ2-1; TRBD1 is a possible D gene (5 bases). Germline CDR1 is SGHAT and CDR2 is FQNNGV. There are 15 residues in the CDR3. The CDR3 nucleotides read TGTTCCAGCAGCTTCCAGGGTCGCCCCTACAATGAGCAGTTCATC. It translates to CSSSFQGRPYNEQFI.

On this clonotype: One junction end does not reproduce the germline sequence, and a read error may be involved. The chain is built from TRBV11-2 and TRBJ2-2, with TRBD2 as a possible D gene (5 bases). CDR1 SGHAT and CDR2 FQNNGV come from the germline V gene. The CDR3 runs to 14 residues. As DNA, the CDR3 is TGCGCCAGCAGCTTAATCTCGGGAACCGGGGAGCTGTTTTTT. It specifies CASSLISGTGELFF. The whole variable domain, filled in from reference TRBV11-2 and TRBJ2-2, reads EAGVAQSPRYKIIEKRQSVAFWCNPISGHATLYWYQQILGQGPKLLIQFQNNGVVDDSQLPKDRFSAERLKGVDSTLKIQPAKLEDSAVYLCASSLISGTGELFFGEGSRLTVL.

The V gene is TRBV30, the J gene TRBJ2-7; unclear D gene. Germline lookup yields CDR1 GTSNPN and CDR2 SVGIG (reference sequence). The length of the CDR3 is 12 residues. With 6 bases removed from V and 0 bases from J, the gap between germline ends came to 9 bases. For the CDR3, the DNA is TGTGCCTGCAGCATGAGCTCCTACGAGCAGTACTTC. Its protein product is CACSMSSYEQYF.

This chain uses TRBV6-1 with TRBJ2-7; D gene uncertain. Germline V gives CDR1 MNHNS, CDR2 SASEGT. Trimming cost V 8 bases and J 5 bases, with 7 bases left between them. The CDR3 runs to 10 residues. CDR3 protein: CASGVDEQYF. For the CDR3, the DNA is TGTGCCAGCGGGGTAGACGAGCAGTACTTC.

This clonotype was seen a handful of times. The chain carries TRBV6-1 and TRBJ1-5; D is uncertain. CDR3 length: 17 amino acids. The V end lost 0 bases, the J end lost 2 bases, and 14 bases lay between the germline ends. Germline CDR1 is MNHNS and CDR2 is SASEGT. CDR3 sequence (DNA): TGTGCCAGCAGTGAAGCGGCGGGGATGGACGGCAATCAGCCCCAGCATTTT. Encoded protein: CASSEAAGMDGNQPQHF.

A remark on this clonotype: Without the conserved terminal phenylalanine or tryptophan, this CDR3 likely stems from a read error. The rearrangement links TRBV4-1 to TRBJ2-1; no reliable D call. This CDR3 is built from 16 residues. Germline assignment: CDR1 MGHRA and CDR2 YSYEKL. CDR3 region: CASSQVGGGSYNEQFY. CDR3 coding DNA: TGTGCCAGCAGCCAAGTTGGTGGTGGCTCCTACAATGAGCAGTTCTAC.

By proportion, this clonotype is medium-sized. The chain is built from TRBV11-2 and TRBJ1-1; TRBD1 matches at 9 bases. The germline gives CDR1 SGHAT, CDR2 FQNNGV. The junction had 4 bases not matched to a gene; V was cut back by 7 bases and J by 1 base. The CDR3 length is 14 residues. The CDR3 region has the DNA TGTGCCAGCAAAGGGGGACAGGGGAACACTGAAGCTTTCTTT. Its protein product is CASKGGQGNTEAFF.

The chain has TRBV11-3 and TRBJ2-1; D possibly matches TRBD1 or TRBD2 (5 bases each). CDR1 and CDR2 from the germline V gene are SGHNT and YENEEA. The germline V and J ends were trimmed by 4 bases and 4 bases, with 11 bases remaining between them. The CDR3 is 14 residues long. Here the CDR3 reads CASSSRGGYNEQFF. The CDR3 coding sequence is TGTGCCAGCAGCTCCCGGGGCGGTTACAATGAGCAGTTCTTC.

This clonotype showed up many times. The chain couples TRBV11-2 to TRBJ1-3; D gene ambiguous. Germline V CDR1 and CDR2: SGHAT, FQNNGV. With 0 bases removed from V and 2 bases from J, the gap between germline ends came to 2 bases. This CDR3 is 13 amino acids long. In nucleotides, the CDR3 is TGTGCCAGCAGCTTAGATGCTGGAAACACCATATATTTT. It translates to CASSLDAGNTIYF.

This clonotype appeared a few times. The chain recombines TRBV4-1 with TRBJ1-6; 8 bases fit TRBD1. This CDR3 comprises 14 residues. Germline-derived CDR1 and CDR2 are MGHRA and YSYEKL. V lost 4 bases and J lost 7; bases outside the gene matches: 3. The DNA of the CDR3 is TGCGCCAGCAGCCTTGGACAGGGAAATTCACCCCTCCACTTT. This translates into CASSLGQGNSPLHF.

The J gene is TRBJ1-4, the V gene TRBV6-5; no clear D gene. This CDR3 has 14 amino acids. CDR1 is MNHEY, CDR2 SVGAGI, per germline. The germline V and J ends were trimmed by 7 bases and 0 bases, with 9 bases remaining between them. This CDR3 reads CASNTTATNEKLFF. The CDR3 DNA sequence: TGTGCCAGCAATACGACGGCAACTAATGAAAAACTGTTTTTT.

The chain is built from TRBV6-5 and TRBJ2-1; 13 bases fit TRBD2. This CDR3 contains 15 residues. Losses at the gene ends were 7 bases for V and 8 bases for J; bases not matched to a gene: 8. From germline, CDR1 is MNHEY and CDR2 SVGAGI. Here the CDR3 reads CASNTGTSGIDEQFF. The CDR3 region has the DNA TGTGCCAGCAACACCGGGACTAGCGGGATAGATGAGCAGTTCTTC.

The table lists this clonotype with a few counts. The V gene is TRBV7-9, the J gene TRBJ2-2; TRBD2 might be the D (5 bases). This CDR3 region has 17 residues. V dropped 1 base and J dropped 1 base, with 13 bases sitting between them. Germline CDR1 SEHNR, CDR2 FQNEAQ (reference sequence). In DNA form, the CDR3 reads TGTGCCAGCAGCTTAGAGGATCCAGCGGAGAACACCGGGGAGCTGTTTTTT. Protein: CASSLEDPAENTGELFF.